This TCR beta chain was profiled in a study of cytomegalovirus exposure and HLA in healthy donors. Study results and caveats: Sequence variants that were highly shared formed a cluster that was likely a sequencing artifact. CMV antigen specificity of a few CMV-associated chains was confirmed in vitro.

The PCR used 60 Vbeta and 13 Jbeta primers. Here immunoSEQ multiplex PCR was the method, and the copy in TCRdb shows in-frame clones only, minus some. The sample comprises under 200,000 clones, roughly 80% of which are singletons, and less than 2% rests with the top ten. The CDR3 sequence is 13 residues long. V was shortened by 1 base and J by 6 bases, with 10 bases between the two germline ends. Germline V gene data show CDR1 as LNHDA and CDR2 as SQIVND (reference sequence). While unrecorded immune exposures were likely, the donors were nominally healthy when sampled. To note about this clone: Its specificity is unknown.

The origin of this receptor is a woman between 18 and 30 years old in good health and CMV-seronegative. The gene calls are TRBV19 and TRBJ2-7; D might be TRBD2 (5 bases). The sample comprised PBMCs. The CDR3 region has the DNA TGTGCCAGTAGTATAGCGACGGGGTTCGAGCAGTACTTC. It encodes CASSIATGFEQYF.